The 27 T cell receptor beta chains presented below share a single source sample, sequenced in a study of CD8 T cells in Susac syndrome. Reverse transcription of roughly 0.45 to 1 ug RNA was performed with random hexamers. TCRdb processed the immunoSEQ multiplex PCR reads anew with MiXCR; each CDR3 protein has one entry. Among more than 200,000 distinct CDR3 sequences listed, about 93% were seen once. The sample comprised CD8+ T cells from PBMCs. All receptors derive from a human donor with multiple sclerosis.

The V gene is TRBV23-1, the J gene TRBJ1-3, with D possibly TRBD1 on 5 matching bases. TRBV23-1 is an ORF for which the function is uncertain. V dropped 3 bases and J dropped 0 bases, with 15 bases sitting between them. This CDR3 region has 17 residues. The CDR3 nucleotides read TGCGCCAGCAGTCACCCGTCGGAGGGGATCTCTGGAAACACCATATATTTT. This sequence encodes CASSHPSEGISGNTIYF.

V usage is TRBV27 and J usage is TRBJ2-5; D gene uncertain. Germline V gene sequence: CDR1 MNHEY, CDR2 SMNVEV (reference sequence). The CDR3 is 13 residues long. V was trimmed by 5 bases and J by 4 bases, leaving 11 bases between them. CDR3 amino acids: CASSPQVGETQYF. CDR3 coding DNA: TGTGCCAGCAGTCCCCAGGTGGGAGAGACCCAGTACTTC.

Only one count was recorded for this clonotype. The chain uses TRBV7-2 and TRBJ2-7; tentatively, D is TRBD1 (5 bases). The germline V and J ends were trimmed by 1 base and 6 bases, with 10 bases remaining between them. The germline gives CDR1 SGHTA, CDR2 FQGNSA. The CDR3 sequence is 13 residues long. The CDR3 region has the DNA TGTGCCAGCAGCTTAGGATACAGGCCCGAGCAGTACTTC. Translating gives CASSLGYRPEQYF. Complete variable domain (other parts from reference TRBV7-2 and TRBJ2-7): GAGVSQSPSNKVTEKGKDVELRCDPISGHTALYWYRQSLGQGLEFLIYFQGNSAPDKSGLPSDRFSAERTGGSVSTLTIQRTQQEDSAVYLCASSLGYRPEQYFGPGTRLTVT.

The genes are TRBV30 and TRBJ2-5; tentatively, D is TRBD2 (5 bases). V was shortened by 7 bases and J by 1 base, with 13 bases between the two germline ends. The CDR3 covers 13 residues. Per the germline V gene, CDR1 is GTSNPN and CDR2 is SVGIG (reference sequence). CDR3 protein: CAYLKEAQETQYF. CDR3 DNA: TGTGCCTACCTAAAGGAGGCCCAAGAGACCCAGTACTTC.

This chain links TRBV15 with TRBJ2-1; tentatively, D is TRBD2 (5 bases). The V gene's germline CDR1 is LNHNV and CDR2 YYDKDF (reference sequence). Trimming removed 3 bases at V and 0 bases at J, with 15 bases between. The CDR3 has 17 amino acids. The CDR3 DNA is TGTGCCACCAGCAGGGCAGTAGCGTATAGCTCCTACAATGAGCAGTTCTTC. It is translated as CATSRAVAYSSYNEQFF.

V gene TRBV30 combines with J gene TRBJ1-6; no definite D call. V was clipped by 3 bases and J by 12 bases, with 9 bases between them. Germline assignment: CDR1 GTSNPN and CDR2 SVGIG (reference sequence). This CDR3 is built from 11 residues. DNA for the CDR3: TGTGCCTGGAGGGGCCTCGGACCCCTCCACTTT. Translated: CAWRGLGPLHF.

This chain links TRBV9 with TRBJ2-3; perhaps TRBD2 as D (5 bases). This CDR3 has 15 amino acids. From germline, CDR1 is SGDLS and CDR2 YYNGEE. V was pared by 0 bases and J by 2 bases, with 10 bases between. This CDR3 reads CASSVGGSPTDTQYF. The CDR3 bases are TGTGCCAGCAGCGTAGGTGGGAGCCCCACAGATACGCAGTATTTT.

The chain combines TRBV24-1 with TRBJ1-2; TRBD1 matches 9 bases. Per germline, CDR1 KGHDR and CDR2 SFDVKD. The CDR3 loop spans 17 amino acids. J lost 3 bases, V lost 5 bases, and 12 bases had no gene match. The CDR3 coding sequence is TGTGCCACCAGTGCCGGGACAGGGACCGGAGGGGACTATGGCTACACCTTC. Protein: CATSAGTGTGGDYGYTF.

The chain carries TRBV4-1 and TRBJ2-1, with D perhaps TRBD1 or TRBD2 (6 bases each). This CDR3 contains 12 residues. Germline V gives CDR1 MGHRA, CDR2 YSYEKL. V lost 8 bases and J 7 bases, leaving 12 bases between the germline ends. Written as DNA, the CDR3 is TGCGCCAGCCGGGGGCCCCGTAATGAGCAGTTCTTC. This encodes CASRGPRNEQFF.

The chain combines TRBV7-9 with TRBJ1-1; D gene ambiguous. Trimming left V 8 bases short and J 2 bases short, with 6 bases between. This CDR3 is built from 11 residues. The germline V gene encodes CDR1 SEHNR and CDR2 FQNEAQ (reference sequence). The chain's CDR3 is CASFYNTEAFF. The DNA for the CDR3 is TGTGCCAGCTTTTACAACACTGAAGCTTTCTTT.

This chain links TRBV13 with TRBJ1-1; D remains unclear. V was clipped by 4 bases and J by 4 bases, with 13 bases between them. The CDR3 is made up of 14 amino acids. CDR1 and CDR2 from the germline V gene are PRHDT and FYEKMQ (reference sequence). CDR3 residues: CASSSRSSGTEAFF. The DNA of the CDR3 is TGTGCCAGCAGCTCCCGGAGTTCGGGCACTGAAGCTTTCTTT.

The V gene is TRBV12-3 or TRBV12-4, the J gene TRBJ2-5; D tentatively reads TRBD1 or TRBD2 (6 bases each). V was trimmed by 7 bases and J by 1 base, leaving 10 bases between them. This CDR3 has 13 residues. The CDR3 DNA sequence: TGTGCCAGCACCAAGGGGGGCCAAGAGACCCAGTACTTC. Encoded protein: CASTKGGQETQYF.

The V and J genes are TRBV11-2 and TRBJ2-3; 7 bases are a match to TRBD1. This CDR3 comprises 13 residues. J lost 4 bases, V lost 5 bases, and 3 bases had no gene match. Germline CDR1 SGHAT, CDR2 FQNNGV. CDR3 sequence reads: CASSPGTADTQYF. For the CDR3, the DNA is TGTGCCAGCAGCCCGGGGACAGCAGATACGCAGTATTTT.

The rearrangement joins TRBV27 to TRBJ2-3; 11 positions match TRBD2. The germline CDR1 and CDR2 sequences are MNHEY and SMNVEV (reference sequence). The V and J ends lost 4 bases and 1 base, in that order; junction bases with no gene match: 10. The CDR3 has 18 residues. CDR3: CASSYWPATSGGTDTQYF. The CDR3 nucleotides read TGTGCCAGCAGTTACTGGCCGGCGACTAGCGGGGGCACAGATACGCAGTATTTT.

The CDR3 DNA follows: TGTGCCAGCAGCCCCGGGACTACCCCCTACGAGCAGTACTTC. Protein sequence: CASSPGTTPYEQYF. This chain joins TRBV9 and TRBJ2-7; 7 bases fit TRBD2. CDR1 and CDR2 (germline): SGDLS, YYNGEE. V shed 4 bases and J 2 bases; nucleotides not matched to a gene: 6. CDR3 size: 14 residues.

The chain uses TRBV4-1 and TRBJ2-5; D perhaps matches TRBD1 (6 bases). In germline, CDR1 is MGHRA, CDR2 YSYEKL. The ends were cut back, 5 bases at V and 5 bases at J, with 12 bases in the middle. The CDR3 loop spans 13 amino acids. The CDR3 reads CASSEQGQETQYF. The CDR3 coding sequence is TGCGCCAGCAGCGAACAGGGTCAGGAGACCCAGTACTTC.

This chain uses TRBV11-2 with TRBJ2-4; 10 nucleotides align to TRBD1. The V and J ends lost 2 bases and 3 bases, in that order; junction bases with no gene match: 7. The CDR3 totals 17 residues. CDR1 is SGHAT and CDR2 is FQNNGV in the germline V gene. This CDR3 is CASSLWGTGEDKNIQYF. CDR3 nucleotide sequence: TGTGCCAGCAGCTTATGGGGGACAGGGGAGGACAAAAACATTCAGTACTTC.

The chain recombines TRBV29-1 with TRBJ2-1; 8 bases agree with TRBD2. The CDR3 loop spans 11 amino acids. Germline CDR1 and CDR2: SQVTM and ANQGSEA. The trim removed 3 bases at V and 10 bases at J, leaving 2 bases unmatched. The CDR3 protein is CSVDAGGEQFF. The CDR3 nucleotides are TGCAGCGTTGACGCGGGAGGAGAGCAGTTCTTC.

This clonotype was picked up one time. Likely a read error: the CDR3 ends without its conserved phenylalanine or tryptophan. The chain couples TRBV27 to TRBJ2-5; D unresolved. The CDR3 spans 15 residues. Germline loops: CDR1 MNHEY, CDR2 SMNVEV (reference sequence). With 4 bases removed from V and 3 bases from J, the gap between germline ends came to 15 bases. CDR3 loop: CASSSTKFGEETQYL. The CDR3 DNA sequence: TGTGCCAGCAGTTCAACGAAATTTGGTGAAGAGACCCAGTACCTC.

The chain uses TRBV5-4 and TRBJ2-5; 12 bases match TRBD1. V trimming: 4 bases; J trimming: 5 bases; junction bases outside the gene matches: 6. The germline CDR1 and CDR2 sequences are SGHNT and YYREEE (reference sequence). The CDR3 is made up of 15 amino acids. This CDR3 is CASSPGTGGMETQYF. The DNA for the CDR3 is TGTGCCAGCAGCCCGGGGACAGGGGGCATGGAGACCCAGTACTTC. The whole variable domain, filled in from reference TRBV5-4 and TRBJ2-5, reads ETGVTQSPTHLIKTRGQQVTLRCSSQSGHNTVSWYQQALGQGPQFIFQYYREEENGRGNFPPRFSGLQFPNYSSELNVNALELDDSALYLCASSPGTGGMETQYFGPGTRLLVL.

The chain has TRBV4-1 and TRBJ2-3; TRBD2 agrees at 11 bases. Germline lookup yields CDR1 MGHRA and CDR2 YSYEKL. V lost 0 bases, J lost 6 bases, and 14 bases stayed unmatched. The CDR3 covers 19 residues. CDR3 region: CASSQDPSGTSGGGDTQYF. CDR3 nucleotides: TGCGCCAGCAGCCAAGATCCTTCAGGGACTAGCGGCGGGGGCGATACGCAGTATTTT.

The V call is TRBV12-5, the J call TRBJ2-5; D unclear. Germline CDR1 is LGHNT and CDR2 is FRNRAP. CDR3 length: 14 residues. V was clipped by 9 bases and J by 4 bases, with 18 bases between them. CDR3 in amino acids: CASSPWGGVETQYF. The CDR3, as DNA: TGTGCTAGCTCCCCCTGGGGTGGGGTAGAGACCCAGTACTTC.

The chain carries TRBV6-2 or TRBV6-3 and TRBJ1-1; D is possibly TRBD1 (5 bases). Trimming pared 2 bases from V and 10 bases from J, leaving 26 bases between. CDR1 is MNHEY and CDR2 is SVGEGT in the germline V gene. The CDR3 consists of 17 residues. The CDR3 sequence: CASSYRNDHRDYYSAFF. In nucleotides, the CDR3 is TGTGCCAGCAGTTACCGGAATGATCATCGGGACTATTACTCAGCTTTCTTT.

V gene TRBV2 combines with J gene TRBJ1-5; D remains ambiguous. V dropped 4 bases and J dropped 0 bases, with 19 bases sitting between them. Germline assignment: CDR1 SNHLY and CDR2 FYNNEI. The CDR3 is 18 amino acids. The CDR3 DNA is TGTGCCAGCAGTGCTATGTCACCTGATGCCTATAGCAATCAGCCCCAGCATTTT. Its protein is CASSAMSPDAYSNQPQHF.

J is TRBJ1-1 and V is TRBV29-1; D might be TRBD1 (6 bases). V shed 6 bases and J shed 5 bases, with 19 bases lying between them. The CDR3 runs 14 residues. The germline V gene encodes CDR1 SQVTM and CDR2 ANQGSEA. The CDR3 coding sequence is TGCAGCGTAACCAAGGGACAAACGGGAACTGAAGCTTTCTTT. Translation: CSVTKGQTGTEAFF. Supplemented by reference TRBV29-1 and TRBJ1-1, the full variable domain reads SAVISQKPSRDICQRGTSLTIQCQVDSQVTMMFWYRQQPGQSLTLIATANQGSEATYESGFVIDKFPISRPNLTFSTLTVSNMSPEDSSIYLCSVTKGQTGTEAFFGQGTRLTVV.

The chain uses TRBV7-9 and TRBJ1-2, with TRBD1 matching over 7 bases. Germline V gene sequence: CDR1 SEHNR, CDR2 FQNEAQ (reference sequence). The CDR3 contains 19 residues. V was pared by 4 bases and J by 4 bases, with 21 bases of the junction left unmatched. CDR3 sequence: CASSSTRGGANHPRYGYTF. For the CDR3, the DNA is TGTGCCAGCAGCTCCACTCGAGGGGGCGCAAATCACCCCCGCTATGGCTACACCTTC.

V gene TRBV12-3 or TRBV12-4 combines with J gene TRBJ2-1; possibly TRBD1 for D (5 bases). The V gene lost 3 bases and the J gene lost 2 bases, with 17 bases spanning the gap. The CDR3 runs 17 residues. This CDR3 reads CASSFPSDRNPYNEQFF. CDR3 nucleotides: TGTGCCAGCAGTTTCCCCTCCGACAGAAATCCCTACAATGAGCAGTTCTTC.